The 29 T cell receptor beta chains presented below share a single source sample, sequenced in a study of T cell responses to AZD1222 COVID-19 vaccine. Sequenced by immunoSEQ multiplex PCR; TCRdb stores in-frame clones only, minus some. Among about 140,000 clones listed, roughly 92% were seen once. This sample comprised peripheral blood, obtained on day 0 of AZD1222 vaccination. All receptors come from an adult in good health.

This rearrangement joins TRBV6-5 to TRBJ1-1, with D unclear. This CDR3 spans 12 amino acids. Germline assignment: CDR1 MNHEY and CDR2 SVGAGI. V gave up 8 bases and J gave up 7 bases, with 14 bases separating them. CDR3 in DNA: TGTGCCAGCTTGGACGGAGCCTTTGAAGCTTTCTTT. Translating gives CASLDGAFEAFF.

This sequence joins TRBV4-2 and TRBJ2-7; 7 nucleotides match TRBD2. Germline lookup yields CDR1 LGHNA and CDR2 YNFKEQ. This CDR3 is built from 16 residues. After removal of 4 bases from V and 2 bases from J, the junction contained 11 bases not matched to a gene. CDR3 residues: CASSPSYGGEAYEQYF. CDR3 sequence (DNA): TGTGCCAGCAGCCCCTCATATGGGGGGGAGGCCTACGAGCAGTACTTC.

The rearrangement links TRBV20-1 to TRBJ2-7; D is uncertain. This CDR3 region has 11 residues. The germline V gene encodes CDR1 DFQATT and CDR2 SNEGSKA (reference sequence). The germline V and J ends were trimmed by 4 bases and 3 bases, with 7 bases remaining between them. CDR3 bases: TGCAGTGCTATTCTCAACTACGAGCAGTACTTC. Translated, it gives CSAILNYEQYF.

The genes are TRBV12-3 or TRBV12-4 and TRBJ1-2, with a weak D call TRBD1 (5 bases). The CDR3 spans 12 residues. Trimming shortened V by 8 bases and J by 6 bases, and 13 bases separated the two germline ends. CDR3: CASCRGWDGYTF. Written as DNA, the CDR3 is TGTGCCAGCTGCCGGGGGTGGGATGGCTACACCTTC.

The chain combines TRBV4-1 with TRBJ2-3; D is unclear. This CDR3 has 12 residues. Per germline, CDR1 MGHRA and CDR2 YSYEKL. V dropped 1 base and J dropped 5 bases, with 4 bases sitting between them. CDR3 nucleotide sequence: TGCGCCAGCAGCCAAGCTTTAGATACGCAGTATTTT. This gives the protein CASSQALDTQYF.

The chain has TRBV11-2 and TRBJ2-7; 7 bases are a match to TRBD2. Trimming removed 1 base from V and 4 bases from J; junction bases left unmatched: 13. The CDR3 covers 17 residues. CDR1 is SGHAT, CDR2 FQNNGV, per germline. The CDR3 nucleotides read TGTGCCAGCAGCTTAGCGATACAGCGGGAACGATTATACGAGCAGTACTTC. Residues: CASSLAIQRERLYEQYF.

CDR3 coding DNA: TGTGCCAGCTCACCACCCGGGCGGGTGCTGTTTTTT. Protein: CASSPPGRVLFF. The chain couples TRBV18 to TRBJ2-2; D is possibly TRBD2 (5 bases). The CDR3 runs to 12 residues. From germline, CDR1 is KGHSH and CDR2 LQKENI. Trimming removed 0 bases from V and 13 bases from J, with 9 bases in between.

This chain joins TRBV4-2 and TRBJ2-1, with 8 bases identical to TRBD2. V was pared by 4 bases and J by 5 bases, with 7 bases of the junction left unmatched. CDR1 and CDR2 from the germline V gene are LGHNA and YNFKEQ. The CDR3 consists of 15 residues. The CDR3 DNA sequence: TGTGCCAGCAGCCCCATCGGGACTAGGAACAATGAGCAGTTCTTC. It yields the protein CASSPIGTRNNEQFF.

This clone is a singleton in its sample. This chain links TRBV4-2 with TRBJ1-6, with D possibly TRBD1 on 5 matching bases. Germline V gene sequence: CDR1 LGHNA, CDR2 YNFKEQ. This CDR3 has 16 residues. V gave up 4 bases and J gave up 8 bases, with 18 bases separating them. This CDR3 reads CASSLGPGDGDSPLHF. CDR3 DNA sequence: TGTGCCAGCAGCCTCGGTCCGGGGGACGGGGATTCACCCCTCCACTTT.

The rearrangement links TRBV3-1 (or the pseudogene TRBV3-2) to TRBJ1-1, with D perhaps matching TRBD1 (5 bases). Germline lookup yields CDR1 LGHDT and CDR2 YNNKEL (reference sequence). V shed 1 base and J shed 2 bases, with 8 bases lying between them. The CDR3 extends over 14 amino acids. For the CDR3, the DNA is TGTGCCAGCAGCCAAGGACAGTTTAACACTGAAGCTTTCTTT. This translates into CASSQGQFNTEAFF.

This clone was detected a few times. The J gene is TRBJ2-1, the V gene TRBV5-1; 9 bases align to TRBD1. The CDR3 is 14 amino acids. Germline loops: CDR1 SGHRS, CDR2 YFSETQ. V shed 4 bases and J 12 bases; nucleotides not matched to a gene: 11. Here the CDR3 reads CASSPGQGEGGQFF. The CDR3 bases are TGCGCCAGCAGCCCGGGACAGGGTGAAGGAGGGCAGTTCTTC.

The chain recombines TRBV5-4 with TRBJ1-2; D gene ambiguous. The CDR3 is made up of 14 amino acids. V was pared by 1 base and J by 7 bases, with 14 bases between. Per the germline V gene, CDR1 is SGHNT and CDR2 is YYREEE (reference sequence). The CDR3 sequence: CASSLSIRLAGYTF. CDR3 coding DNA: TGTGCCAGCAGCTTGTCTATCCGCCTCGCTGGCTACACCTTC. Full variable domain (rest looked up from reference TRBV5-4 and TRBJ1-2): ETGVTQSPTHLIKTRGQQVTLRCSSQSGHNTVSWYQQALGQGPQFIFQYYREEENGRGNFPPRFSGLQFPNYSSELNVNALELDDSALYLCASSLSIRLAGYTFGSGTRLTVV.

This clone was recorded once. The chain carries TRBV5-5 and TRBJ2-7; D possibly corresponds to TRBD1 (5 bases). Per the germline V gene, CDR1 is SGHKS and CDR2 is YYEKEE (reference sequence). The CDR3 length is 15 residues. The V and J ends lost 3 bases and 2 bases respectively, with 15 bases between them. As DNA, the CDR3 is TGTGCCAGCAGCTGGGCGGCAGGGTCAACCTACGAGCAGTACTTC. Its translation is CASSWAAGSTYEQYF.

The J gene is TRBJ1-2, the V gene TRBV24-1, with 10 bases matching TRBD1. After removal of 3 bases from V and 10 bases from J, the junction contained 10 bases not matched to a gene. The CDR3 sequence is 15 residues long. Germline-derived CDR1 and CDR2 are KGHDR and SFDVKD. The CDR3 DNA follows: TGTGCCACCAGTGATCGCTCGGGGACAGGGGTCTCCTACACCTTC. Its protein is CATSDRSGTGVSYTF.

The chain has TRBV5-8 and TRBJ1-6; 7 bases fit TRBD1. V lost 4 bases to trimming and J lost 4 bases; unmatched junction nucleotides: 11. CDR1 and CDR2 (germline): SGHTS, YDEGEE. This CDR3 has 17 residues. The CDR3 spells CASSEKQGYGYNSPLHF. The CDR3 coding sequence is TGTGCCAGCAGCGAAAAACAGGGGTATGGGTATAATTCACCCCTCCACTTT.

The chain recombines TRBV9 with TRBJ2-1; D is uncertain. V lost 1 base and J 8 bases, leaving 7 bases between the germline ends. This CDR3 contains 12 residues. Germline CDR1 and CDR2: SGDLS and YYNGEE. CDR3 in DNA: TGTGCCAGCAGCGTAAATCGGGATGAGCAGTTCTTC. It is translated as CASSVNRDEQFF.

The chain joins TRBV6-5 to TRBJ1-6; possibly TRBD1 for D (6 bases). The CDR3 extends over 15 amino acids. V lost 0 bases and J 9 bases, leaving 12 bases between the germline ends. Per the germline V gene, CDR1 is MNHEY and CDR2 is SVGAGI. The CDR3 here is CASSYSDSPRSPLHF. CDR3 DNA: TGTGCCAGCAGTTACTCGGACAGTCCTCGTTCACCCCTCCACTTT.

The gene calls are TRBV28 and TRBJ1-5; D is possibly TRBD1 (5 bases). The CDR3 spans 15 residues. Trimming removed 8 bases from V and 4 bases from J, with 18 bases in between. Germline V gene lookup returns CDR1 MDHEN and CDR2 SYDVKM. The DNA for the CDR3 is TGTGCCAGCGGCTACAGGATCAGGTGGAATCAGCCCCAGCATTTT. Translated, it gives CASGYRIRWNQPQHF.

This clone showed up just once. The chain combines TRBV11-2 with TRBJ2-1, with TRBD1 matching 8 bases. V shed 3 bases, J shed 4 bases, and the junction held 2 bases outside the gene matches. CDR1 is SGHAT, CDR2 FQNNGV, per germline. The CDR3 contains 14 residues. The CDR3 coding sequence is TGTGCCAGCAGCTTCGACAGGGGATACAATGAGCAGTTCTTC. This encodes CASSFDRGYNEQFF.

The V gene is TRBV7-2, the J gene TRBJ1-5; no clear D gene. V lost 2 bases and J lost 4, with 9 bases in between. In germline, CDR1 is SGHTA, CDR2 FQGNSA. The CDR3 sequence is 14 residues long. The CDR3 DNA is TGTGCCAGCAGCTTACAGCTCCCGAATCAGCCCCAGCATTTT. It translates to CASSLQLPNQPQHF.

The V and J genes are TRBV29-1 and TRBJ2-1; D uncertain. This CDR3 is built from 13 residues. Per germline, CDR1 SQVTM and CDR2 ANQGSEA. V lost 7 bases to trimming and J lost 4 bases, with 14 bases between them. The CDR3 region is CSGQSELYNEQFF. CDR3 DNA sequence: TGCAGCGGGCAGTCGGAACTATACAATGAGCAGTTCTTC.

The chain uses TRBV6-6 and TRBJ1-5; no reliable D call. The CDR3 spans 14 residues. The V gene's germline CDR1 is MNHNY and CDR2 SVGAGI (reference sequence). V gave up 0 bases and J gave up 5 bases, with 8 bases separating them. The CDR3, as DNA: TGTGCCAGCAGTTACTCGAGGGCGGATCAGCCCCAGCATTTT. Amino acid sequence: CASSYSRADQPQHF.

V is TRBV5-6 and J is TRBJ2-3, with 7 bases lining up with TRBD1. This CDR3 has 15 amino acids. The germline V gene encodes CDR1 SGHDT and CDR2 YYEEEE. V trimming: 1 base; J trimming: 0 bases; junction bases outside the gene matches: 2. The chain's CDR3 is CASSLTGASTDTQYF. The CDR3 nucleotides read TGTGCCAGCAGCTTGACAGGGGCAAGCACAGATACGCAGTATTTT.

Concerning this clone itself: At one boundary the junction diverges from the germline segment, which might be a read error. CDR3: CSASGPGDF. The CDR3 nucleotides read TGCAGTGCTAGTGGCCCCGGAGACTTT. The J gene is TRBJ1-6, the V gene TRBV20-1; D is unresolved. From germline, CDR1 is DFQATT and CDR2 SNEGSKA (reference sequence). The CDR3 spans 9 residues.

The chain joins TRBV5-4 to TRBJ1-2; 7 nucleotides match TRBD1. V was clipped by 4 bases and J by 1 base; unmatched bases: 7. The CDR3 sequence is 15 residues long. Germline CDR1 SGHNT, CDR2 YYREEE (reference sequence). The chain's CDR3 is CASSPDRAGNYGYTF. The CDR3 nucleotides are TGTGCCAGCAGCCCAGACAGGGCGGGTAACTATGGCTACACCTTC. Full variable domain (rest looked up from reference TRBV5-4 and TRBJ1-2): ETGVTQSPTHLIKTRGQQVTLRCSSQSGHNTVSWYQQALGQGPQFIFQYYREEENGRGNFPPRFSGLQFPNYSSELNVNALELDDSALYLCASSPDRAGNYGYTFGSGTRLTVV.

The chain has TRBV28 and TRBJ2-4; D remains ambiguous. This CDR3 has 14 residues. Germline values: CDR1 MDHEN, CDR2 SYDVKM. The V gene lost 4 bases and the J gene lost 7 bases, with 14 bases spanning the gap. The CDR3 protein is CASSSRTPDNIQYF. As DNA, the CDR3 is TGTGCCAGCAGTTCCCGGACCCCTGACAACATTCAGTACTTC.

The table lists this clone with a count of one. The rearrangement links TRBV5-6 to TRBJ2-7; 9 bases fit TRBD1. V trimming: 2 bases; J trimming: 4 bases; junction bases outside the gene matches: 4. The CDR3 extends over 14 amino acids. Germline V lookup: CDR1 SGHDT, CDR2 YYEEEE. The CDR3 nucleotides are TGTGCCAGCAGCTTCCCGGGACAGGGTTACGAGCAGTACTTC. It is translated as CASSFPGQGYEQYF.

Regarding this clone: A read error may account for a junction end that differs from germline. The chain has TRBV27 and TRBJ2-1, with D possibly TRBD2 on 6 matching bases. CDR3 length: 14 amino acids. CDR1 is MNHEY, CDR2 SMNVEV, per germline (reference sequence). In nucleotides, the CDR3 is TGTGCCAGCAGTTTCACCGGGAGCTACCATGAGCAGTTCTTC. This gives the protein CASSFTGSYHEQFF.

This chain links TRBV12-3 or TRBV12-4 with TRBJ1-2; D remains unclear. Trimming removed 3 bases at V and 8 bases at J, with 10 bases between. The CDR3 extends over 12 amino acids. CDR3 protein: CASSLLGYGYTF. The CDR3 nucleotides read TGTGCCAGCAGTTTGCTAGGGTACGGCTACACCTTC.